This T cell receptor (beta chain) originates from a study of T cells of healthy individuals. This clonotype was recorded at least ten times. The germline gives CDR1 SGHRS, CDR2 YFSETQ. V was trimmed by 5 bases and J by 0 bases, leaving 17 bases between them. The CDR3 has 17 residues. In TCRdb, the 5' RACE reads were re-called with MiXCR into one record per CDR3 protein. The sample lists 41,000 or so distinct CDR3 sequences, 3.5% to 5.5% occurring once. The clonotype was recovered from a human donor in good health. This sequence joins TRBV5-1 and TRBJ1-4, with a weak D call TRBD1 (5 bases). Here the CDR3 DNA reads TGCGCCAGCAGTGCTGCCCCCCGGGGGGCAACTAATGAAAAACTGTTTTTT. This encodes CASSAAPRGATNEKLFF.